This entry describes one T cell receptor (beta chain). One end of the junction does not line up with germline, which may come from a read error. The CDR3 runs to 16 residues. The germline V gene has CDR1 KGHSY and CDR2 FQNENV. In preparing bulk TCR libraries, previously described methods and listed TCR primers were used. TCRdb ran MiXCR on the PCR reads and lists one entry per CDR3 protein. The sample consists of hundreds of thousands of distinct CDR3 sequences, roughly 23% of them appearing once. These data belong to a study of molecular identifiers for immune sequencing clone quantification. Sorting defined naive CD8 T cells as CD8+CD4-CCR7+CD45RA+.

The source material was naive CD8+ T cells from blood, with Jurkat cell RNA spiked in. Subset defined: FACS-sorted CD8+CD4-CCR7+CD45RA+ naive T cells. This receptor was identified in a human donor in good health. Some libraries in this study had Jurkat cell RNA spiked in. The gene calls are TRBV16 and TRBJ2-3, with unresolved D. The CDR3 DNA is TGTGCCAGCAGCCGTCCCACAGAGGTTGGAGCAGATACACAGTATTTT. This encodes CASSRPTEVGADTQYF.